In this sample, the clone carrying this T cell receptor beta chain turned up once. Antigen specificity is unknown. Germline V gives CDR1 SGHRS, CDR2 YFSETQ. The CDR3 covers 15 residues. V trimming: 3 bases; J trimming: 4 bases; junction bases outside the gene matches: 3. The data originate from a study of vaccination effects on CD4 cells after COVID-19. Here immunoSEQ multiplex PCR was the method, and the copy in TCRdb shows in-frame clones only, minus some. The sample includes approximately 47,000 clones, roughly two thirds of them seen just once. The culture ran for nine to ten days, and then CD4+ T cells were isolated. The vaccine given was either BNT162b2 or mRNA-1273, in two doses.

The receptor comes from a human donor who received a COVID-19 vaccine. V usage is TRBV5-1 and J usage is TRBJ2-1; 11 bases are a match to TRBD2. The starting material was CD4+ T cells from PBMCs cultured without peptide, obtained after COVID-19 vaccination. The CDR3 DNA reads TGCGCCAGCAGCTCCGGGACTAGCGGTTACAATGAGCAGTTCTTC. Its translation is CASSSGTSGYNEQFF.